This T cell receptor beta chain was identified in a study of tumor-infiltrating lymphocytes in primary liver carcinoma. In its sample, this clonotype was seen once. A read error is possible here, since a much larger clone lies one base away. With around 500 ng total RNA as template and a constant-region primer, TCR beta cDNA was made. Three nested multiplex PCR rounds, a slightly modified ARM-PCR, produced the libraries for TCR beta. With TRBV1-TRBV30 forward primers and a C-beta reverse primer, the first two PCR rounds were run for approximately 10 cycles each. In TCRdb, the multiplex PCR reads were re-called with MiXCR into one record per CDR3 protein. The data hold 100,000 or so distinct CDR3 sequences, with more than 60% observed a single time. The CDR3 is made up of 16 amino acids. The germline CDR1 and CDR2 sequences are MDHEN and SYDVKM. Both RNA and DNA were isolated together from approximately 20-30 mg of bulk tissue that had not been sorted.

The chain has TRBV28 and TRBJ2-7; TRBD2 agrees at 10 bases. Sequenced input: liver tumor tissue from sampling region 5. Subset described: tumor region T5, tumor centre. This clonotype was obtained from a woman aged 55 to 70 with primary liver carcinoma and hepatitis B virus infection. The CDR3, as DNA: TGTGCCAACAGTTTCCTGGGACTAGCGTCTCCCTACGAGCAGTACTTC. Its translation is CANSFLGLASPYEQYF.